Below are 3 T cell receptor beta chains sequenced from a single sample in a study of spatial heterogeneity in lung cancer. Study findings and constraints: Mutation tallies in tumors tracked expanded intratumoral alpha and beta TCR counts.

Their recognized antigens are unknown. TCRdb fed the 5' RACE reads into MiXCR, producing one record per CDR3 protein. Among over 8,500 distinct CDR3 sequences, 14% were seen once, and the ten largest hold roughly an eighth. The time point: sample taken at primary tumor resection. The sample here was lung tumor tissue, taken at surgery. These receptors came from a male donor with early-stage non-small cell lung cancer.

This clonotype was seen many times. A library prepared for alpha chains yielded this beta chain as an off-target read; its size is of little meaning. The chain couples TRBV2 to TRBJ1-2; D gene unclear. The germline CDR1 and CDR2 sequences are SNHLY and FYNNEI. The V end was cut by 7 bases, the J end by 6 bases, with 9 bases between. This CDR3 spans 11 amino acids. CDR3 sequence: CASMVGNGYTF. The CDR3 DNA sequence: TGTGCCAGCATGGTAGGGAATGGCTACACCTTC.

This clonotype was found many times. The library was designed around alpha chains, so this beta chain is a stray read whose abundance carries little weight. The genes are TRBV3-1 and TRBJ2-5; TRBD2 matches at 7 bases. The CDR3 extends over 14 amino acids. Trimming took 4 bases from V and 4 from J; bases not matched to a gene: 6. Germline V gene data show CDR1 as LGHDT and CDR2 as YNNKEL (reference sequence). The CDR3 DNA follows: TGTGCCAGCAGCCGGGACCTAGCGGCAGAGACCCAGTACTTC. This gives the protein CASSRDLAAETQYF.

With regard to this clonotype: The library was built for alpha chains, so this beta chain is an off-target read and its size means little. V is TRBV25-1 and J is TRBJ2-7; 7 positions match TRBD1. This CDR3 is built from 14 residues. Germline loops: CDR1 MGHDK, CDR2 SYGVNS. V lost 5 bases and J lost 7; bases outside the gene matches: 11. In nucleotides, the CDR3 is TGTGCCAGCAGTTCGGCAGGGGGAAGGCTAGAGCAGTACTTC. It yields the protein CASSSAGGRLEQYF.